This is a list of T cell receptor beta chains from one sample in a study of blood T cell repertoires in COVID-19. This table comes from immunoSEQ multiplex PCR, and its TCRdb copy is limited to in-frame clones, with some not included. Found here are about 32,000 clones, around 90% of them singletons; the top ten hold 1%. The specimen was peripheral blood. Every receptor here comes from a man between 70 and 80 years old with active or convalescent COVID-19. The CDR3 runs from the conserved cysteine through the conserved F or W. The size field is filled for only some rows; it gives once, few, many or a size class.

v_gene	abundance	CDR3aa
TRBV5-1	.	CASRWDSVGTEAFF
TRBV18	.	CASSPFAGGGETQYF
TRBV6-5	.	CASSYGTGSKYGYTF
TRBV19	.	CASSTWSSGEAFF
TRBV28	few	CASSLLQGGADTQYF
TRBV28	.	CASGVGATEAFF
TRBV6-5	.	CASSPGGLYSPLHF
TRBV12-3/TRBV12-4	.	CASSFGWVGYTF
TRBV5-1	.	CAITTGETEKLFF
TRBV27	.	CASSVLPPGGTEAFF
TRBV4-1	.	CASSQGDRAYEQYF